Given below is one T cell receptor beta chain in context. Its specificity is not known. The data were obtained in a study of cytomegalovirus exposure and HLA in healthy donors. Study in general: Unique TCR beta sequences numbering approximately 120 million came from roughly 180 million T cells in an earlier analysis. The study's early data release held tens of millions of unique TCRs from HLA-typed donors. Findings and limits, study-wide: A later analysis reportedly identified an Asian-associated ancestry cluster as carrying fewer N-insertions than the approximately 730-donor mean.

Use of 60 Vbeta and 13 Jbeta primers characterized the PCR. Some clones are missing from TCRdb's copy, which holds only in-frame ones; the method was immunoSEQ multiplex PCR. In the table there are approximately 100,000 clones, 70% to 80% of which are singletons. Germline loops: CDR1 SNHLY, CDR2 FYNNEI. Trimming took 4 bases from V and 5 from J, leaving 9 bases between them. The CDR3 is 13 residues long. The source is a woman aged 35 to 49 in good health and CMV-seropositive. The V gene is TRBV2, the J gene TRBJ1-5, with a possible D match to TRBD1 (6 bases). Sequenced: PBMCs. Written as DNA, the CDR3 is TGTGCCAGCAGTGGGCAGGGGTATCAGCCCCAGCATTTT. Residues: CASSGQGYQPQHF.